This T cell receptor beta chain was observed in a study of blood T cell repertoires in COVID-19. The method was immunoSEQ multiplex PCR; TCRdb's version includes in-frame clones alone and lacks a portion of them. This table holds roughly 290,000 clones, approximately 86% found once. The sequence came from a human donor with COVID-19, enrolled during active disease. The donor label of this sample is uncertain. Sequenced material: peripheral blood.

The DNA for the CDR3 is TGTGCCAGCAGCTTCCCAACAGGGGGAAATGAAAAACTGTTTTTT. This codes for CASSFPTGGNEKLFF. This chain joins TRBV5-5 and TRBJ1-4; 8 bases fit TRBD1. Germline assignment: CDR1 SGHKS and CDR2 YYEKEE (reference sequence). V was clipped by 2 bases and J by 5 bases; unmatched bases: 5. This CDR3 is built from 15 residues.